This T cell receptor beta chain is drawn from a study of OX40 agonist ivuxolimab in advanced cancers. The assay was immunoSEQ multiplex PCR, and TCRdb's table has in-frame clones only and misses some. This sample has 65,000 to 75,000 clones, with 85% found just once. This TCR was sampled from an adult with an advanced solid tumor such as melanoma, head and neck, liver or kidney cancer. The sequences come from CD4+ or CD8+ T cells sorted from blood, collected in a trial of the OX40 agonist ivuxolimab.

The CDR3: CASSSSGLAPNEQFF. The CDR3 DNA reads TGTGCCAGCAGTTCCTCGGGACTAGCGCCCAATGAGCAGTTCTTC. The J gene is TRBJ2-1, the V gene TRBV28; the match to TRBD2 covers 10 bases. Trimming at V came to 4 bases and at J to 6 bases, leaving 6 bases not matched to a gene. Germline CDR1 and CDR2: MDHEN and SYDVKM. The CDR3 is 15 amino acids.